This TCR beta chain stems from a study of CD8+ T cells in alopecia areata. Study background: Administration of oral tofacitinib to treated patients was at 5 to 10 mg twice daily. The protocol delivered tofacitinib for 6 to 18 months, then withdrew it for 6 months.

Isolated RNA was reverse transcribed into cDNA used as the sequencing template. Only in-frame clones appear in the TCRdb table, and some are missing; sequencing was by immunoSEQ multiplex PCR. Among around 250,000 clones listed, roughly two thirds were seen once. This clone was observed a few times. Germline trimming cut 3 bases from V and 5 bases from J; bases unmatched to any gene: 6. Germline lookup yields CDR1 SEHNR and CDR2 FQNEAQ (reference sequence). The CDR3 is made up of 14 amino acids. This TCR came from a human donor with alopecia areata. This specimen was CD4+ T cells sorted from blood, taken at week 0. V and J are TRBV7-9 and TRBJ1-2, with 7 bases that match TRBD1. The CDR3 region has the DNA TGTGCCAGCAGCTTTGGAGACAGGGCATATGGCTACACCTTC. It yields the protein CASSFGDRAYGYTF.